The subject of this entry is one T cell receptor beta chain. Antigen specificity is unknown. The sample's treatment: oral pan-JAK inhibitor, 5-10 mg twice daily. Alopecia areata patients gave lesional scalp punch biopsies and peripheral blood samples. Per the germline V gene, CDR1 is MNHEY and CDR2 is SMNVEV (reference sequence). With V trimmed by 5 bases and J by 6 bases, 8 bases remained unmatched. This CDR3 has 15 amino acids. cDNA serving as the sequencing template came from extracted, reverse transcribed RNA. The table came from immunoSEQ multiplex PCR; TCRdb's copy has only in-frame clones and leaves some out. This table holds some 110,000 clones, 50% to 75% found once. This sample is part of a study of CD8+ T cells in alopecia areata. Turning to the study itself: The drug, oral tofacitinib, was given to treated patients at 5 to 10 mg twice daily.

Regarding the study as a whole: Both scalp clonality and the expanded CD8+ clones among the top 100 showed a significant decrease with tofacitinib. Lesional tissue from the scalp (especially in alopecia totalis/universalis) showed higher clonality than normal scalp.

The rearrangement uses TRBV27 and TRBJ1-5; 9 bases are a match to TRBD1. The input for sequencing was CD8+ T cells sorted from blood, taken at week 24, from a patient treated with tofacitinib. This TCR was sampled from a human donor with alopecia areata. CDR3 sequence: CASSPGTGSIQPQHF. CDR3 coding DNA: TGTGCCAGCAGTCCTGGGACAGGGTCTATTCAGCCCCAGCATTTT.